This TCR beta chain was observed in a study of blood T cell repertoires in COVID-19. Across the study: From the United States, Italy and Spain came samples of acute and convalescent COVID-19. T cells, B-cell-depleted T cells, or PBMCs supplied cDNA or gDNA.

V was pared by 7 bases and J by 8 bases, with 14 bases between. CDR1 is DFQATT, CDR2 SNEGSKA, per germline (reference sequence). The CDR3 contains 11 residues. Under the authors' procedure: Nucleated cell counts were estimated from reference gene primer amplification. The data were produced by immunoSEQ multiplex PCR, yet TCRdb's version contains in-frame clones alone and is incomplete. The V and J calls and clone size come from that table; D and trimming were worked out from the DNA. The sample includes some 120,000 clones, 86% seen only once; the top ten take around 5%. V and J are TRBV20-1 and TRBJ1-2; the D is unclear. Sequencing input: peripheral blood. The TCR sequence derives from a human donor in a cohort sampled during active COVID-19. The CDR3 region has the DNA TGCAGTGTTAAGGCGGCGGGGGGCTACACCTTC. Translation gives CSVKAAGGYTF.